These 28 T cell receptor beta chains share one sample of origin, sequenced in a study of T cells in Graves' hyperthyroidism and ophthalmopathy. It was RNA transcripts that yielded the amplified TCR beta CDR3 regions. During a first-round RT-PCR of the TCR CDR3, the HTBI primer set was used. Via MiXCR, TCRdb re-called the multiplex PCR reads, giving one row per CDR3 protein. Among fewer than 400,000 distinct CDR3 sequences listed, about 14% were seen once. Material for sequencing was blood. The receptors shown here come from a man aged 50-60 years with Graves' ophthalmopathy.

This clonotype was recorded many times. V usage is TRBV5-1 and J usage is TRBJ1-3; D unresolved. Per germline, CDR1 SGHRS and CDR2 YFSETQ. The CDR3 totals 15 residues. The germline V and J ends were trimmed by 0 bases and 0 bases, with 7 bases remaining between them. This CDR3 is CASSLGGYSGNTIYF. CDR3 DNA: TGCGCCAGCAGCTTGGGAGGCTACTCTGGAAACACCATATATTTT.

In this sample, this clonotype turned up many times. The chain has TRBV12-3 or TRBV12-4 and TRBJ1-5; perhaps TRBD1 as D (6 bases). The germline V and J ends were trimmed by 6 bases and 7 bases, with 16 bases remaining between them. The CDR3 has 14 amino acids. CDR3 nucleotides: TGTGCCAGCAGCACACAGGGACCGCCCCAGCCCCAGCATTTT. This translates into CASSTQGPPQPQHF.

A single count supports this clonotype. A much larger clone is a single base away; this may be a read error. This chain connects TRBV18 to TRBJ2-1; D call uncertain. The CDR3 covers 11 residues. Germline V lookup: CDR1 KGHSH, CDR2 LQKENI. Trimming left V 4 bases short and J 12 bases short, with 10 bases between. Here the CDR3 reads CASSLGSWQFF. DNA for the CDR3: TGTGCCAGCTCACTGGGTTCGTGGCAGTTCTTC.

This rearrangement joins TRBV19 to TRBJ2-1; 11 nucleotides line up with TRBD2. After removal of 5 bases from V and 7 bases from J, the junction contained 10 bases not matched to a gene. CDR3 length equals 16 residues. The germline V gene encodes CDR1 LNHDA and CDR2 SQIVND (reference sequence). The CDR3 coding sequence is TGTGCCAGTAGTCCTAAACCGGGACTAGCGGTGAATGAGCAGTTCTTC. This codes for CASSPKPGLAVNEQFF.

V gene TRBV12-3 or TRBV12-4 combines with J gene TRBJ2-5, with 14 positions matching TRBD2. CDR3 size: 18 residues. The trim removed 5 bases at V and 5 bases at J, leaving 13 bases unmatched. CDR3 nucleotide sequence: TGTGCCAGCAGTCTAACACAGGGACTAGCGGGAGTCAGGGAGACCCAGTACTTC. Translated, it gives CASSLTQGLAGVRETQYF.

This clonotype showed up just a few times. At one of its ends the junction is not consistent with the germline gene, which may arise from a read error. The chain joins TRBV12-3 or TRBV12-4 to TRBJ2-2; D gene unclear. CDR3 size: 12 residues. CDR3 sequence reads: CASRTNNGELFF. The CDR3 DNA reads TGTGCCAGCAGAACCAACAACGGGGAGCTGTTTTTT.

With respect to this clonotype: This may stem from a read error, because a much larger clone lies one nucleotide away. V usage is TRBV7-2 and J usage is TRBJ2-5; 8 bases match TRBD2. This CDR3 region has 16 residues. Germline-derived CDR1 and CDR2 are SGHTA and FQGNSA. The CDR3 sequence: CASSLGSGGEQETHYF. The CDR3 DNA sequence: TGTGCCAGCAGCTTAGGTTCCGGGGGGGAACAAGAGACCCATTACTTC. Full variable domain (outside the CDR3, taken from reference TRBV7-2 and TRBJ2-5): GAGVSQSPSNKVTEKGKDVELRCDPISGHTALYWYRQSLGQGLEFLIYFQGNSAPDKSGLPSDRFSAERTGGSVSTLTIQRTQQEDSAVYLCASSLGSGGEQETHYFGPGTRLLVL.

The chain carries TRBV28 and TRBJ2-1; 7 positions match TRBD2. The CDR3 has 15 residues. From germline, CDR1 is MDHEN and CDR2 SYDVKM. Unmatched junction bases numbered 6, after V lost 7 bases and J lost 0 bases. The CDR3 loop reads CASIGPGGSYNEQFF. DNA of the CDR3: TGTGCCAGCATCGGCCCGGGGGGCTCCTACAATGAGCAGTTCTTC.

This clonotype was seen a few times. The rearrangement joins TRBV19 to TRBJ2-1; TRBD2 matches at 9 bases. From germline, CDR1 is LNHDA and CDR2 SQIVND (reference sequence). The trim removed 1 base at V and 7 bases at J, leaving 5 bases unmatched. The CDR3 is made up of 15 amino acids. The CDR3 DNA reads TGTGCCAGTAGTATAGCAAAGACTAGCGGAAATGAGCAGTTCTTC. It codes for CASSIAKTSGNEQFF. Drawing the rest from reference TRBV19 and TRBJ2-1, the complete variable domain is DGGITQSPKYLFRKEGQNVTLSCEQNLNHDAMYWYRQDPGQGLRLIYYSQIVNDFQKGDIAEGYSVSREKKESFPLTVTSAQKNPTAFYLCASSIAKTSGNEQFFGPGTRLTVL.

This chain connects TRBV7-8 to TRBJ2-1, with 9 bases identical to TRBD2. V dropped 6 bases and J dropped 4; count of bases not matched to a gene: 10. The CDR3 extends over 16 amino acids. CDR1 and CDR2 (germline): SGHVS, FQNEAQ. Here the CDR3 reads CASRPSSGRPYNEQFF. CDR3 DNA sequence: TGTGCCAGCAGACCCTCCAGCGGGAGGCCTTACAATGAGCAGTTCTTC.

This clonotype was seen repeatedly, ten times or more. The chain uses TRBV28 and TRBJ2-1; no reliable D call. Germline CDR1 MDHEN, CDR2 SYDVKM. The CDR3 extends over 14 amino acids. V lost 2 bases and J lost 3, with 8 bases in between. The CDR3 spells CASSLGRNYNEQFF. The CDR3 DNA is TGTGCCAGCAGTTTAGGACGGAACTACAATGAGCAGTTCTTC.

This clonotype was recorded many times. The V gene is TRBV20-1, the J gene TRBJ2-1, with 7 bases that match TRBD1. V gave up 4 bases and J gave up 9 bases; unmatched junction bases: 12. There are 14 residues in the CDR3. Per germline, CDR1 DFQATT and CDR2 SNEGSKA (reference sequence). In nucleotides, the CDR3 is TGCAGTGCTATAGACGGACAGGCCAAGGGTGAGCAGTTCTTC. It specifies CSAIDGQAKGEQFF.

This chain's CDR3 is CASTMGTGQFF. CDR3 DNA sequence: TGTGCCAGTACAATGGGGACGGGGCAGTTCTTC. J is TRBJ2-1 and V is TRBV19; D may correspond to TRBD1 or TRBD2 (5 bases each). Germline V gene lookup returns CDR1 LNHDA and CDR2 SQIVND (reference sequence). The CDR3 totals 11 residues. The germline V and J ends were trimmed by 7 bases and 12 bases, with 13 bases remaining between them.

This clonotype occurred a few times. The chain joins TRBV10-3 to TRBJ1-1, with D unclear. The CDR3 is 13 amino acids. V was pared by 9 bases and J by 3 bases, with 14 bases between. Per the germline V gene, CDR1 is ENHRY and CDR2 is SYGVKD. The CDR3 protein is CAIRRASDTEAFF. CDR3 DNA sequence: TGTGCCATAAGAAGGGCTTCGGACACTGAAGCTTTCTTT.

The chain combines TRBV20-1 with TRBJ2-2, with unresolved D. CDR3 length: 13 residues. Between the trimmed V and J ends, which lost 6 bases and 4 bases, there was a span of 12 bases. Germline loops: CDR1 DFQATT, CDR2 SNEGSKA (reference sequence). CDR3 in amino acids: CSALPPSTGELFF. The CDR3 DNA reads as TGCAGTGCCTTGCCTCCCAGCACCGGGGAGCTGTTTTTT.

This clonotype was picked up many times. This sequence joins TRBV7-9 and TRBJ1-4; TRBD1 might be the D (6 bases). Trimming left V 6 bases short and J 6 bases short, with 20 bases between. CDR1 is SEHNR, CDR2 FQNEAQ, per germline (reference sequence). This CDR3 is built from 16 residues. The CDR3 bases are TGTGCCAGCAGACCGAGGGGGGGCACGGCGGATGAAAAACTGTTTTTT. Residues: CASRPRGGTADEKLFF.

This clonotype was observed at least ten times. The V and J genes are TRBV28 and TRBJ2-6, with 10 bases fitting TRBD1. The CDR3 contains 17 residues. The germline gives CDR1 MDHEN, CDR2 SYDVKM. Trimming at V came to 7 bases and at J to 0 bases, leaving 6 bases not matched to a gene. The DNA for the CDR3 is TGTGCCAGCAACCGGGACAGGGGAATCTCTGGGGCCAACGTCCTGACTTTC. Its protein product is CASNRDRGISGANVLTF.

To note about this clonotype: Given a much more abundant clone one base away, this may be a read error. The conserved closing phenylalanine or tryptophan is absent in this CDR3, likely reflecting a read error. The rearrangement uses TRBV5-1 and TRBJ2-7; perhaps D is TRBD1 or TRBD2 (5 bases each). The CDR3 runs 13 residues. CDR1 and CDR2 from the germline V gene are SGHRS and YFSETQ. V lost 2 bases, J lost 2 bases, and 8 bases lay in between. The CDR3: CASSFRDPYEQYL. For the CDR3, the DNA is TGCGCCAGCAGCTTTCGGGACCCCTACGAGCAGTACCTC.

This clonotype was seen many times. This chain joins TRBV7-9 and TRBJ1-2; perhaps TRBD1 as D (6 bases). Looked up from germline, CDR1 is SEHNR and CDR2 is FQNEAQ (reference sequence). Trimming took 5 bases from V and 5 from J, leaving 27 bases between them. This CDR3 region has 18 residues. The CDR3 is CASSLQRTQGGHSYGYTF. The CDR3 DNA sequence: TGTGCCAGCAGCCTCCAACGAACCCAAGGGGGACACTCATATGGCTACACCTTC.

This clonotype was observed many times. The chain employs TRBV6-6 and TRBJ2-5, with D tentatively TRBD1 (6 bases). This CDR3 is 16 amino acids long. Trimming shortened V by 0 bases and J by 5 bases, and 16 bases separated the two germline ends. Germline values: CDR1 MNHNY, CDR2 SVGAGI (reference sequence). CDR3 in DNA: TGTGCCAGCAGTTACTCGATTTTTGCAGGGGACGAGACCCAGTACTTC. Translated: CASSYSIFAGDETQYF.

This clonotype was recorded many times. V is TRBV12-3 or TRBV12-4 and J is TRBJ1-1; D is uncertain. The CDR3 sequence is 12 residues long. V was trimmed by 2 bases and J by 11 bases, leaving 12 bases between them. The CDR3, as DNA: TGTGCCAGCAGTTTATCCAGGCTTGAGGCTTTCTTT. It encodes CASSLSRLEAFF.

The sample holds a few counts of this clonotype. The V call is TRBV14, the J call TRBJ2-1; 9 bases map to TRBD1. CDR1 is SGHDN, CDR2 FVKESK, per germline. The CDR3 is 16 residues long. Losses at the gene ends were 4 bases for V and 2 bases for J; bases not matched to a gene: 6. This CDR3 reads CASSRGQGAAYNEQFF. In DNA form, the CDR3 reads TGTGCCAGCAGCCGGGGACAGGGTGCGGCCTACAATGAGCAGTTCTTC.

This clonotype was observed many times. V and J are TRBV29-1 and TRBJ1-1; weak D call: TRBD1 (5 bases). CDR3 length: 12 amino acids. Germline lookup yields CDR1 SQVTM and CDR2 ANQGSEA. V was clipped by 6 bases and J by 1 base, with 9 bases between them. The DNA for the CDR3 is TGCAGCGTGGCTGGACAGAACACTGAAGCTTTCTTT. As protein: CSVAGQNTEAFF.

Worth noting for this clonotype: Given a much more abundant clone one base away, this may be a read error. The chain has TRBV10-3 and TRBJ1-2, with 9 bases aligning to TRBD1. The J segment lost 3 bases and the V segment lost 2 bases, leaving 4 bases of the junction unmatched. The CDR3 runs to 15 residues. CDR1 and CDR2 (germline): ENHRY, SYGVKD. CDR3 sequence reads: CAISETGGDDYGYTF. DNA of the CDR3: TGTGCCATCAGTGAGACAGGGGGCGACGACTATGGCTACACCTTC.

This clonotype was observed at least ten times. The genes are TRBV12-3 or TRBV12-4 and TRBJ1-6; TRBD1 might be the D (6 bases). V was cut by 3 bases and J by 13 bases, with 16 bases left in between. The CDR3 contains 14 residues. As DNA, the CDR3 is TGTGCCAGCAGTTTTACAGGGACGAAGCGGCCCCTCCACTTT. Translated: CASSFTGTKRPLHF.

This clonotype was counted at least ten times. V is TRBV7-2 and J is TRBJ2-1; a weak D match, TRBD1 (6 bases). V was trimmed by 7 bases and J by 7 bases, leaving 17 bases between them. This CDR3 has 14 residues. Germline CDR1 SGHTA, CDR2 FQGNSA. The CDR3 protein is CASTIGWGLNEQFF. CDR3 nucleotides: TGTGCCAGCACCATTGGGTGGGGGCTGAATGAGCAGTTCTTC.

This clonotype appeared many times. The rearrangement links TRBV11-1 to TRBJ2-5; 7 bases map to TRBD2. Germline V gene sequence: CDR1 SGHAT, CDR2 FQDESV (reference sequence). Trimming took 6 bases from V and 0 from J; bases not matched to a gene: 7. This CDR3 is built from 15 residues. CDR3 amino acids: CASSLASGYQETQYF. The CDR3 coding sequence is TGTGCCAGCAGTTTGGCTAGCGGCTACCAAGAGACCCAGTACTTC.

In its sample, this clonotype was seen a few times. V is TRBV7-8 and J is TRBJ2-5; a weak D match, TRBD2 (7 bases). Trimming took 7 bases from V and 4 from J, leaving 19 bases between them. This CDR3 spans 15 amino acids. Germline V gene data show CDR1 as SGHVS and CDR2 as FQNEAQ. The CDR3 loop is CASTLGRGAGETQYF. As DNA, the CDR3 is TGTGCCAGCACCCTCGGTCGGGGGGCTGGAGAGACCCAGTACTTC.